This T cell receptor (beta chain) was observed in a study of identical twins. Points from the study as a whole: The authors drew conclusions from cross-sectional statistical analysis rather than following the same donors. Abundant cord blood beta clonotypes carried fewer insertions; memory repertoires showed none.

As for this clonotype: The antigen is not known.

The germline gives CDR1 SGHRS, CDR2 YFSETQ. The CDR3 is 17 amino acids. J was trimmed by 7 bases and V by 3 bases; bases with no gene match: 13. TCRdb called the 5' RACE reads again in MiXCR, with one record for every CDR3 protein. This sample has hundreds of thousands of distinct CDR3 sequences, with around 5.7% found just once. This receptor was obtained from a man between 18 and 29 years old in good health. This chain connects TRBV5-1 to TRBJ2-1; TRBD2 agrees at 10 bases. The sample taken for sequencing was naive T cells sorted from blood. The CDR3 loop reads CASSSLLAGGNGNEQFF. In DNA, the CDR3 is TGCGCCAGCAGCTCCCTGTTAGCGGGAGGTAACGGTAATGAGCAGTTCTTC.